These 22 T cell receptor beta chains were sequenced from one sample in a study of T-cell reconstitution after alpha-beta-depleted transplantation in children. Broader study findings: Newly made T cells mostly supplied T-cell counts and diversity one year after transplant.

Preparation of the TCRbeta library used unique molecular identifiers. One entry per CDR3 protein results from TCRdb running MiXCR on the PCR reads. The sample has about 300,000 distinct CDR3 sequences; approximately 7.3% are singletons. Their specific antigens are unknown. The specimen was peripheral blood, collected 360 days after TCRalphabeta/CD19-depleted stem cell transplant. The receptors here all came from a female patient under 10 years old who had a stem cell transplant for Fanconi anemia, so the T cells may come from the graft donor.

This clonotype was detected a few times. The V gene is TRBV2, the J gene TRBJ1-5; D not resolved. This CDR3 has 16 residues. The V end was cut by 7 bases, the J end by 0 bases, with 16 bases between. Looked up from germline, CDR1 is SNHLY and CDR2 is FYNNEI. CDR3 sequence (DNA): TGTGCCAGCAAGTTAGAGGGCGGGCTTAGCAATCAGCCCCAGCATTTT. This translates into CASKLEGGLSNQPQHF.

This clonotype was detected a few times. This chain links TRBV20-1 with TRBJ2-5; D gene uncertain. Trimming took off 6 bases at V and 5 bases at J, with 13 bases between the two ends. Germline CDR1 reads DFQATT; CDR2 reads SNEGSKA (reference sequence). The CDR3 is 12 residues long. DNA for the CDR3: TGCAGTGCCTTGGTTCTTAGGGAGACCCAGTACTTC. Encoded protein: CSALVLRETQYF.

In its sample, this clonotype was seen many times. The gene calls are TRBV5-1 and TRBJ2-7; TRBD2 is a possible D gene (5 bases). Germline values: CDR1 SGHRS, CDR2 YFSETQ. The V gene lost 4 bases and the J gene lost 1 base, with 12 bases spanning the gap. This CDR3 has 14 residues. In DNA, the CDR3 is TGCGCCAGCAGCGGTCTAGCTGAATCCTACGAGCAGTACTTC. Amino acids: CASSGLAESYEQYF.

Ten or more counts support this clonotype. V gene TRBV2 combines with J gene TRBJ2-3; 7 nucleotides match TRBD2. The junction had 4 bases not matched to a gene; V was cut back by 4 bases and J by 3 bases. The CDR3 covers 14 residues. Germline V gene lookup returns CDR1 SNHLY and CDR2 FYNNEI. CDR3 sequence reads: CASSAQRETDTQYF. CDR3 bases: TGTGCCAGCAGTGCGCAGCGGGAAACAGATACGCAGTATTTT.

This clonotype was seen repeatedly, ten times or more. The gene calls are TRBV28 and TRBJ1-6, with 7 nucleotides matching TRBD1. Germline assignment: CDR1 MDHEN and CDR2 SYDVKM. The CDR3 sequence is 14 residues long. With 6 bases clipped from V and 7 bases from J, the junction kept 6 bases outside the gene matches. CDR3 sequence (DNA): TGTGCCAGCAGCCGGACAGGTCTAAATTCACCCCTCCACTTT. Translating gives CASSRTGLNSPLHF.

This chain's CDR3 is CASSPPGQGLHEQFF. CDR3 bases: TGTGCCAGCTCACCGCCGGGACAGGGATTGCATGAGCAGTTCTTC. The J gene is TRBJ2-1, the V gene TRBV18, with 9 bases fitting TRBD1. This CDR3 comprises 15 residues. The germline V gene encodes CDR1 KGHSH and CDR2 LQKENI. Losses at the gene ends were 3 bases for V and 8 bases for J; bases not matched to a gene: 8.

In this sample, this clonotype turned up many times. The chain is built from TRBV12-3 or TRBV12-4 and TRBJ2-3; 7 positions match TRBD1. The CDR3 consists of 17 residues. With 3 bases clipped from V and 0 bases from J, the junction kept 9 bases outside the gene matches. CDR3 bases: TGTGCCAGCAGTTTCTTAGGGGGCGCAACTAGCACAGATACGCAGTATTTT. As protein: CASSFLGGATSTDTQYF.

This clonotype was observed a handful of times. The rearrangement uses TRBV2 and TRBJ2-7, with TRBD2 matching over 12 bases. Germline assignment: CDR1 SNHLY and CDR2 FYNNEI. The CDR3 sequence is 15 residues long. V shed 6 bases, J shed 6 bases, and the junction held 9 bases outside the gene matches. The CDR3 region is CASSRLAGEYGEQYF. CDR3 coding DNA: TGTGCCAGCAGCCGACTAGCGGGAGAGTATGGCGAGCAGTACTTC.

The chain's CDR3 is CASSLLARGRFPDTQYF. The CDR3 DNA sequence: TGTGCCAGCAGCTTACTTGCGCGGGGGCGATTCCCGGATACGCAGTATTTT. The V call is TRBV7-3, the J call TRBJ2-3; TRBD2 is a possible D gene (7 bases). Trimming left V 2 bases short and J 6 bases short, with 21 bases between. CDR1 and CDR2 from the germline V gene are SGHTA and FQGTGA. CDR3 length: 17 residues.

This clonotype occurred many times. In DNA form, the CDR3 reads TGCGCCAGCAGCTTACAAGGACAGGGTACCGCAGATACGCAGTATTTT. Protein sequence: CASSLQGQGTADTQYF. This chain connects TRBV5-1 to TRBJ2-3; 8 bases map to TRBD1. Germline assignment: CDR1 SGHRS and CDR2 YFSETQ. After removal of 2 bases from V and 4 bases from J, the junction contained 9 bases not matched to a gene. This CDR3 region has 16 residues. Looking up the rest from reference TRBV5-1 and TRBJ2-3 gives the full variable domain: KAGVTQTPRYLIKTRGQQVTLSCSPISGHRSVSWYQQTPGQGLQFLFEYFSETQRNKGNFPGRFSGRQFSNSRSEMNVSTLELGDSALYLCASSLQGQGTADTQYFGPGTRLTVL.

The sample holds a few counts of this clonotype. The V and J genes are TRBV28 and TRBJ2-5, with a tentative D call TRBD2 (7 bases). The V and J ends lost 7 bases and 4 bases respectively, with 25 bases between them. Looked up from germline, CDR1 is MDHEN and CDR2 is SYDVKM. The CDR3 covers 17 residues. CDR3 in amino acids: CASTHGGGVGLGETQYF. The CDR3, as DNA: TGTGCCAGCACCCATGGGGGGGGCGTTGGCTTGGGAGAGACCCAGTACTTC.

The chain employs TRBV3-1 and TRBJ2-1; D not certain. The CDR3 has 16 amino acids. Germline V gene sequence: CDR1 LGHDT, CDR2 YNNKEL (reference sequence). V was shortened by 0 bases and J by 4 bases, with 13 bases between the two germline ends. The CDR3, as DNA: TGTGCCAGCAGCCAAGATATTAGGGTAGCATACAATGAGCAGTTCTTC. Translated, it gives CASSQDIRVAYNEQFF.

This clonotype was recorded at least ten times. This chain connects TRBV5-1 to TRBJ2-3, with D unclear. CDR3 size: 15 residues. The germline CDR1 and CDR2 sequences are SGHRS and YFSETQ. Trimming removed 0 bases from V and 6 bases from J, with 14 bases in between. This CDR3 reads CASSLAVPPRDTQYF. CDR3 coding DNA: TGCGCCAGCAGCTTGGCGGTCCCTCCGAGGGATACGCAGTATTTT.

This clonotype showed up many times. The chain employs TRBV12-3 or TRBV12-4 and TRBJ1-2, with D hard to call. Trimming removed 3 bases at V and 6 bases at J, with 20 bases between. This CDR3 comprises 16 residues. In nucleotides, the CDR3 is TGTGCCAGCAGTTTCCCCTTGGGTCTCCCAAGGGATGGCTACACCTTC. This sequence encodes CASSFPLGLPRDGYTF.

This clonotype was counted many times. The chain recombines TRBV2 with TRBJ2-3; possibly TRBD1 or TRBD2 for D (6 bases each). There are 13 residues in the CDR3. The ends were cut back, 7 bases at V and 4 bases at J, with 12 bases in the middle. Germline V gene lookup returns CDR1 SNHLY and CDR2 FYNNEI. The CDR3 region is CASMGGISDTQYF. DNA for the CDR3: TGTGCCAGCATGGGGGGCATCTCAGATACGCAGTATTTT.

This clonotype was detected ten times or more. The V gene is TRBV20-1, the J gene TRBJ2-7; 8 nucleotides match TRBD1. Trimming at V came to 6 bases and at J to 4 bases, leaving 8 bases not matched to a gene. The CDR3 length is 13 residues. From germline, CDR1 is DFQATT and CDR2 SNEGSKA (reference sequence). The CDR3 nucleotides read TGCAGTGCCCCGGTGACAGGGGTTTACGAGCAGTACTTC. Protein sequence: CSAPVTGVYEQYF.

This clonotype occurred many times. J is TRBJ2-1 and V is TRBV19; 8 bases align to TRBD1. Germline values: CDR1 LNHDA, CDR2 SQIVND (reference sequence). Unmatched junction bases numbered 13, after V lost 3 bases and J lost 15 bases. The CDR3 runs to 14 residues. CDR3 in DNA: TGTGCCAGTAGTATCGGGGACAGGCCCGGGGGTCCGTTCTTC. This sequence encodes CASSIGDRPGGPFF.

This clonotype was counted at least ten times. The CDR3 spells CSVEEVYGYTF. The CDR3 DNA reads TGCAGCGTTGAAGAAGTGTATGGCTACACCTTC. The gene calls are TRBV29-1 and TRBJ1-2; no clear D gene. The V gene lost 0 bases and the J gene lost 5 bases, with 4 bases spanning the gap. Looked up from germline, CDR1 is SQVTM and CDR2 is ANQGSEA. CDR3 length: 11 amino acids.

The CDR3 here is CASSLTQGYEQYF. Here the CDR3 DNA reads TGTGCCAGCAGCTTAACTCAGGGGTACGAGCAGTACTTC. The V and J genes are TRBV7-3 and TRBJ2-7; the D gene is possibly TRBD1 (6 bases). CDR1 and CDR2 from the germline V gene are SGHTA and FQGTGA. The CDR3 covers 13 residues. The ends were cut back, 0 bases at V and 4 bases at J, with 7 bases in the middle. Full variable domain (outside the CDR3, taken from reference TRBV7-3 and TRBJ2-7): GAGVSQTPSNKVTEKGKYVELRCDPISGHTALYWYRQSLGQGPEFLIYFQGTGAADDSGLPNDRFFAVRPEGSVSTLKIQRTERGDSAVYLCASSLTQGYEQYFGPGTRLTVT.

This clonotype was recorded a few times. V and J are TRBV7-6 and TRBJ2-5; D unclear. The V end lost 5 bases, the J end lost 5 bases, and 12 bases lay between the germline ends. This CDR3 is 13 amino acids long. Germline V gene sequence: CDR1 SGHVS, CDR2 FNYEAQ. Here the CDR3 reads CASSSFVGETQYF. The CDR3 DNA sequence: TGTGCCAGCAGCAGTTTTGTAGGGGAGACCCAGTACTTC.

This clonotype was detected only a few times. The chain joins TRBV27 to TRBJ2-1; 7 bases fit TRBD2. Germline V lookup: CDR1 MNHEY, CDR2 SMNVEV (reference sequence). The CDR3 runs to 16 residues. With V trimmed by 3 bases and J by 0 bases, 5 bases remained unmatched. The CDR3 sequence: CASSLGGTSSYNEQFF. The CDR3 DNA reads TGTGCCAGCAGTTTGGGAGGGACCTCCTCCTACAATGAGCAGTTCTTC.

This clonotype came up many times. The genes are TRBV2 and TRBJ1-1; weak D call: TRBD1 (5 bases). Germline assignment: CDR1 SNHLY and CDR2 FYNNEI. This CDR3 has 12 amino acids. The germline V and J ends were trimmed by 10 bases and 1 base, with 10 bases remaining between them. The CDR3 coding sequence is TGTGCCATCACGACAGCGAACACTGAAGCTTTCTTT. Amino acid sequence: CAITTANTEAFF.